This section outlines one T cell receptor beta chain sequence together with its context. The data were obtained in a study of T cells after yellow fever vaccination. TCRdb re-called the 5' RACE reads through MiXCR, storing one row per CDR3 protein. The data contain hundreds of thousands of distinct CDR3 sequences, around 13% of them singletons. V shed 2 bases and J shed 10 bases, with 16 bases lying between them. CDR3 length: 13 amino acids. CDR1 and CDR2 from the germline V gene are SQVTM and ANQGSEA. The source material was CD4+ T cells sorted from PBMCs, sampled 15 days after the yellow fever booster vaccination. The V and J genes are TRBV29-1 and TRBJ2-3; tentatively, D is TRBD2 (6 bases). The origin of this receptor is a man younger than 35 who received the YFV17D yellow fever vaccine. CDR3 sequence reads: CSVEIGRHDAQYF. The CDR3 DNA follows: TGCAGCGTTGAAATCGGGAGACATGACGCGCAGTATTTT.